The TCR beta chain under discussion was sequenced for a study of blood T cell repertoires in COVID-19 (dated by TCRdb to 2018 to 2021). Regarding the study in general: Samples covering the acute and convalescent phases of COVID-19 were provided by collaborators in the United States, Italy and Spain. The material from the prospective study consisted of cDNA or gDNA derived from T cells, B-cell-depleted T cells, or PBMCs. Subjects who had been exposed to COVID-19, were actively infected with it, or had recovered from it provided the deeply sampled blood TCRbeta repertoires that made up the dataset. The repertoires were made available in a free public database intended to serve as a resource for research on the immune response to SARS-CoV-2. The samples were drawn from the first 160 participants of the ongoing ImmuneRACE study and from 950 to 1,500 subjects provided by 6 global collaborators. Nearly every sample came with metadata listing a de-identified subject ID, COVID-19 status, age in years and sex. HLA class I and class II types, where available, came from metadata supplied by the sample provider rather than from assay-based typing.

For this clone: No cognate antigen has been identified for it. Qualities for individual bases were not recorded, and no much larger clone is one base off.

At one collaborating source in Seattle, patients were enrolled during active infection and were followed longitudinally through the course of disease. The collaborating institutions used their own protocols to collect whole blood in K2EDTA tubes. For TCRbeta analysis, collaborators shipped samples as frozen whole blood, isolated PBMCs, or DNA extracted from either of those sample types. The CDR3 holds 16 amino acids from the cysteine to the phenylalanine. The CDR3 DNA has 48 bases and is translated from base 1. CDR1 and CDR2 are drawn from the germline V gene: MDHEN, SYDVKM. V is clipped by 0 bases and J by 0 bases, and the sequence between their germline boundaries is 11 bases long. Here is what the overall study found, with its caveats: The quantity of clinical and demographic metadata differed by source and by participant and was supplied without curation.

TCRbeta CDR3 regions were amplified from genomic DNA using the immunoSEQ Assay, a bias-controlled multiplex PCR. Under the source paper's analysis protocol: The number of nucleated cells in each sample was estimated from the amplification of reference gene primers within the assay. To quantify the absolute abundance of each unique TCRbeta CDR3 rearrangement, sequence reads were collapsed and filtered. For each sample, productive Simpson clonality was calculated as the square root of Simpson's diversity index over productive rearrangements. TCRdb stores this immuneACCESS table with in-frame sequences only. Part of the clones is absent; in the studies checked, under half of the shortfall reflects unresolved V genes, and no reason is known for the rest. Clone size and the V and J calls come from that table; the DNA yielded D and trimming. The sample records 250,000 to 350,000 clones, around nine tenths of which are singletons. The ten largest clonotypes hold roughly 10% of the sample.

The material sequenced was peripheral blood. The TCR originated in a woman in her twenties or thirties with COVID-19, enrolled during active disease. This receptor chain uses TRBV28 and TRBJ1-1; the D gene is perhaps TRBD1, from 6 matching bases. The CDR3 region: CASSLWQGLMNTEAFF. The DNA sequence is given as TGTGCCAGCAGTTTATGGCAGGGGTTAATGAACACTGAAGCTTTCTTT.